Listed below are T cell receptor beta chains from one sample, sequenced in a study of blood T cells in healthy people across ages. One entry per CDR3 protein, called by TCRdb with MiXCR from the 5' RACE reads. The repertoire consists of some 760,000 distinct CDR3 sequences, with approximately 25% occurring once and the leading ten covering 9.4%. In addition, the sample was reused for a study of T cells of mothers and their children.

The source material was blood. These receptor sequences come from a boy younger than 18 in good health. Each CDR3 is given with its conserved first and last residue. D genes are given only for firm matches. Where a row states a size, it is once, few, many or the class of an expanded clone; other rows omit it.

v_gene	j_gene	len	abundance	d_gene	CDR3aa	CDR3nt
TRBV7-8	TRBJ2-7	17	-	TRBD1	CASSLDPRDRGGYEQYF	TGTGCCAGCAGCTTGGACCCCCGGGACAGGGGCGGTTACGAGCAGTACTTC
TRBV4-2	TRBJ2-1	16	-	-	CASSQLGLSGNNEQFF	TGTGCCAGCAGCCAATTGGGGCTTAGCGGCAACAATGAGCAGTTCTTC
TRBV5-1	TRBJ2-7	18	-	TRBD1	CASSDPTGGGEGSYEQYF	TGCGCCAGCAGCGACCCGACAGGGGGCGGCGAAGGGTCCTACGAGCAGTACTTC
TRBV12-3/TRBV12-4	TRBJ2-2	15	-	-	CASSDPGQRTGELFF	TGTGCCAGCAGTGACCCGGGGCAACGGACCGGGGAGCTGTTTTTT
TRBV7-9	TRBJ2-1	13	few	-	CASSLRSPNEQFF	TGTGCCAGCAGCTTACGGAGCCCCAATGAGCAGTTCTTC
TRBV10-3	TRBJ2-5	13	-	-	CAISSSDQETQYF	TGTGCCATCAGCTCTAGCGACCAAGAGACCCAGTACTTC
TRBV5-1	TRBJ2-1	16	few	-	CASQYPTRREGDEQFF	TGCGCCAGCCAGTACCCTACTAGGAGGGAAGGAGATGAGCAGTTCTTC
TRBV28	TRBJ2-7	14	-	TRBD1	CASSPGTGYHEQYF	TGTGCCAGCAGTCCGGGGACAGGGTACCACGAGCAGTACTTC
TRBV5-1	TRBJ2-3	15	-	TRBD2	CASSETSGGTRTQYF	TGCGCCAGCAGCGAAACTAGCGGTGGGACAAGGACGCAGTATTTT
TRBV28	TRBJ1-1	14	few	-	CASSDLTQGSRAFF	TGTGCCAGCAGCGATCTTACACAGGGCTCAAGGGCTTTCTTT
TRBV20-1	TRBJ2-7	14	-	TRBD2	CSASTSGRVNEQYF	TGCAGTGCTAGTACTAGCGGGAGAGTCAACGAGCAGTACTTC
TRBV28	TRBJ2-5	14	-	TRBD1	CASSLWGTEETQYF	TGTGCCAGCAGTTTATGGGGGACAGAGGAGACCCAGTACTTC
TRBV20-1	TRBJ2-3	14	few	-	CSASLPSDTDTQYF	TGCAGTGCTAGTCTCCCTAGCGACACAGATACGCAGTATTTT
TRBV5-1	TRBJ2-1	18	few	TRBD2	CASSLSASGSRSYNEQFF	TGCGCCAGCAGCTTGTCTGCTAGCGGGAGTAGGTCCTACAATGAGCAGTTCTTC
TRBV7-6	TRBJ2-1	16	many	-	CASSLVTGAGYNEQFF	TGTGCCAGCAGCTTAGTCACAGGAGCGGGTTACAATGAGCAGTTCTTC
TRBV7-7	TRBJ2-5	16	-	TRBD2	CASSLDRLAGQETQYF	TGTGCTAGCAGCCTGGATCGACTAGCGGGGCAAGAGACCCAGTACTTC
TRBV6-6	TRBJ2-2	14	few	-	CASSPTGHTGELFF	TGTGCCAGCAGCCCTACGGGGCACACCGGGGAGCTGTTTTTT
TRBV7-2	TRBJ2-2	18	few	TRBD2	CASSPQLAGGPRTGELFF	TGTGCCAGCAGCCCGCAACTAGCGGGGGGGCCCAGAACCGGGGAGCTGTTTTTT
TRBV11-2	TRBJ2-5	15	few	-	CASSPPMVRAETQYF	TGTGCCAGCAGCCCGCCCATGGTGAGAGCAGAGACCCAGTACTTC
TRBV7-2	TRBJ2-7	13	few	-	CASSLASRYEQYF	TGTGCCAGCAGCTTAGCTAGTCGATACGAGCAGTACTTC
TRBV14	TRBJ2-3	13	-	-	CASSQSQHGTQYF	TGTGCCAGCAGCCAGTCCCAGCATGGTACGCAGTATTTT
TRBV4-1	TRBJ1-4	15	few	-	CASSHRKAGNEKLFF	TGCGCCAGCAGCCATCGGAAGGCGGGTAATGAAAAACTGTTTTTT
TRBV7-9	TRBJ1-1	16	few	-	CATRGEGLKMNTEAFF	TGTGCCACACGGGGGGAAGGGCTCAAAATGAACACTGAAGCTTTCTTT
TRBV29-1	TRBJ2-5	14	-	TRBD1	CSVDPTGQQETQYF	TGCAGCGTTGACCCGACAGGGCAACAAGAGACCCAGTACTTC
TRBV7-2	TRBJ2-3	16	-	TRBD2	CASSRGTSGGVDTQYF	TGTGCCAGCAGCCGAGGGACTAGCGGGGGGGTAGATACGCAGTATTTT
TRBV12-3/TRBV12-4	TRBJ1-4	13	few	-	CASSFGRKEKLFF	TGTGCCAGCAGTTTTGGTCGGAAGGAAAAACTGTTTTTT
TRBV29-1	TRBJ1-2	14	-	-	CSVDLRAGSRGYTF	TGCAGCGTTGACTTGCGGGCAGGGTCGAGGGGCTACACCTTC
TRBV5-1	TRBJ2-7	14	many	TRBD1	CASSFTGTAYEQYF	TGCGCCAGCAGCTTTACCGGGACAGCCTACGAGCAGTACTTC
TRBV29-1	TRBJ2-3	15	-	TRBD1	CSVEYPPTGKDTQYF	TGCAGCGTTGAATACCCCCCGACAGGGAAAGATACGCAGTATTTT
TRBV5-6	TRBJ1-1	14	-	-	CAGSPGPRNTEAFF	TGTGCCGGCAGCCCGGGACCGAGGAACACTGAAGCTTTCTTT
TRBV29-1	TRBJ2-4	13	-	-	CSVARSYGDIQYF	TGCAGCGTTGCCAGGTCATATGGGGACATTCAGTACTTC
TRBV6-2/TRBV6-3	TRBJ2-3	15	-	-	CASSYSWGSTDTQYF	TGTGCCAGCAGTTACTCGTGGGGAAGCACAGATACGCAGTATTTT
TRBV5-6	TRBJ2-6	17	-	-	CASSSGQLGGGANVLTF	TGTGCCAGCAGCTCGGGACAGCTGGGAGGGGGGGCCAACGTCCTGACTTTC
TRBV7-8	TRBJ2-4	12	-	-	CASSLAVNIQYF	TGTGCCAGCAGCTTAGCCGTCAACATTCAGTACTTC
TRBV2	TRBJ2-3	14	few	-	CASRKGAAADTQYF	TGTGCCAGCAGGAAAGGGGCCGCGGCAGATACGCAGTATTTT
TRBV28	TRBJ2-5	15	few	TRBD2	CASSFSTSGRKTQYF	TGTGCCAGCAGTTTTAGCACTAGCGGGAGGAAGACCCAGTACTTC
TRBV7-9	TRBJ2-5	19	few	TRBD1	CASIRTPRDRAFLAETQYF	TGTGCCAGCATCCGGACACCGAGGGACAGGGCGTTTTTAGCGGAGACCCAGTACTTC
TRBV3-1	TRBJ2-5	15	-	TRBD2	CASSQIAGKGETQYF	TGTGCCAGCAGCCAGATAGCGGGGAAAGGAGAGACCCAGTACTTC
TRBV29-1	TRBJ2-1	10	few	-	CSVEESRQFF	TGCAGCGTTGAAGAGTCGAGGCAGTTCTTC
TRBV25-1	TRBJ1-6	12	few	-	CASIGTNSPLHF	TGTGCCAGCATAGGGACTAATTCACCCCTCCACTTT
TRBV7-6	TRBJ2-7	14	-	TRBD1	CASSARDRGYEQYF	TGTGCCAGCAGCGCCCGGGACAGGGGTTACGAGCAGTACTTC
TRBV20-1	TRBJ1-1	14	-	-	CSATEVGRNTEAFF	TGCAGTGCCACTGAGGTTGGGCGGAACACTGAAGCTTTCTTT
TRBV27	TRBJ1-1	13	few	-	CASVKTGFTEAFF	TGTGCCAGCGTGAAAACAGGGTTCACTGAAGCTTTCTTT
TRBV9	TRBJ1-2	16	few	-	CASSVVPGGHGLGYTF	TGTGCCAGCAGCGTAGTACCCGGGGGACATGGATTAGGCTACACCTTC
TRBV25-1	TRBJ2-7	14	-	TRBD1	CASSGGTGPYEQYF	TGCGCCAGCAGTGGCGGGACAGGACCATACGAGCAGTACTTC
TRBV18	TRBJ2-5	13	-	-	CASSPPSLETQYF	TGTGCCAGCTCACCACCGTCCCTAGAGACCCAGTACTTC
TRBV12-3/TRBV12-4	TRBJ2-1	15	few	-	CASSFFGSTYNEQFF	TGTGCCAGCAGTTTTTTCGGGAGTACCTACAATGAGCAGTTCTTC